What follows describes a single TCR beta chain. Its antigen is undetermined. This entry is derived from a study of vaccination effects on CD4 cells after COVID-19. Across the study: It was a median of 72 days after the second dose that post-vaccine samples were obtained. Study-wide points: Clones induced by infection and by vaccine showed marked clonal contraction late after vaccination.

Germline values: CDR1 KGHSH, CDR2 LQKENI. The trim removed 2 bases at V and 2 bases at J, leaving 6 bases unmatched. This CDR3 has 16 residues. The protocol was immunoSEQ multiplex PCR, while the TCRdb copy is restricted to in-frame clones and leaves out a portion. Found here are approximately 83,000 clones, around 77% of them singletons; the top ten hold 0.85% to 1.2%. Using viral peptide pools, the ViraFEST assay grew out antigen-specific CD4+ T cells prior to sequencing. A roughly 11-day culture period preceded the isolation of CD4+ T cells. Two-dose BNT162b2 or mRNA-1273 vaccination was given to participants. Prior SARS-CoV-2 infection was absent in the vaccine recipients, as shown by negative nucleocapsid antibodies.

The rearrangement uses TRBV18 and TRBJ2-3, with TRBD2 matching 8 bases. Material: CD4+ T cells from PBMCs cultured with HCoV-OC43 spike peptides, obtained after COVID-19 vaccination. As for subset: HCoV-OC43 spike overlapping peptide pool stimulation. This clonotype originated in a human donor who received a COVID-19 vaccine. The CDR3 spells CASSPMSGGNTDTQYF. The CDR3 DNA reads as TGTGCCAGCTCACCAATGAGCGGGGGAAACACAGATACGCAGTATTTT.